A single sample gave rise to the 6 T cell receptor beta chains below, sequenced in a study of cytomegalovirus exposure and HLA in healthy donors. PCR used 60 Vbeta primers and 13 Jbeta primers. Generated by immunoSEQ multiplex PCR, the TCRdb table keeps only in-frame clones and is missing some. Among 95,000 to 150,000 clones, around 75% were seen once, and the ten largest hold over 2.5%. Material for sequencing was PBMCs. The receptors shown here come from a woman aged 45 to 65 in good health and CMV-seronegative.

The J gene is TRBJ2-5, the V gene TRBV5-4; a possible D gene is TRBD1 (6 bases). The CDR3 loop spans 14 amino acids. Trimming cost V 2 bases and J 5 bases, with 13 bases left between them. CDR1 and CDR2 from the germline V gene are SGHNT and YYREEE (reference sequence). CDR3 sequence reads: CASSFQQGLETQYF. CDR3 in DNA: TGTGCCAGCAGCTTCCAACAGGGCTTGGAGACCCAGTACTTC.

The chain couples TRBV30 to TRBJ2-4; D is perhaps TRBD2 (5 bases). V lost 0 bases and J lost 0, with 12 bases in between. Germline CDR1 is GTSNPN and CDR2 is SVGIG (reference sequence). The CDR3 spans 16 residues. The CDR3, as DNA: TGTGCCTGGAGTGTGGGGAGAAGCGCAGCCAAAAACATTCAGTACTTC. Its protein is CAWSVGRSAAKNIQYF.

This clone has a single count. The V gene is TRBV2, the J gene TRBJ1-1, with TRBD1 matching over 7 bases. Trimming removed 8 bases from V and 6 bases from J; junction bases left unmatched: 6. CDR3 size: 12 residues. CDR1 SNHLY and CDR2 FYNNEI come from the germline V gene. CDR3 sequence reads: CASQGQSAEAFF. CDR3 in DNA: TGTGCCAGCCAGGGACAGAGCGCTGAAGCTTTCTTT.

The rearrangement links TRBV11-2 to TRBJ2-2; D may be TRBD1 (6 bases). This CDR3 is built from 14 residues. CDR1 and CDR2 from the germline V gene are SGHAT and FQNNGV. V was pared by 2 bases and J by 8 bases, with 12 bases between. CDR3 sequence reads: CASSLNQGSGELFF. CDR3 DNA sequence: TGTGCCAGCAGCTTAAATCAGGGGTCAGGGGAGCTGTTTTTT.

This clone was seen once. The chain combines TRBV30 with TRBJ2-7, with 7 positions matching TRBD1. The V and J ends lost 4 bases and 2 bases, in that order; junction bases with no gene match: 17. CDR3 size: 17 residues. CDR1 is GTSNPN, CDR2 SVGIG, per germline (reference sequence). The CDR3 DNA reads as TGTGCCTGGACGCCCCCCCCTGAGAGGGGGCGCCCCTACGAGCAGTACTTC. Encoded protein: CAWTPPPERGRPYEQYF.

The rearrangement joins TRBV18 to TRBJ2-2; 7 nucleotides align to TRBD1. Trimming removed 1 base from V and 4 bases from J; junction bases left unmatched: 3. CDR3 length: 15 amino acids. Per the germline V gene, CDR1 is KGHSH and CDR2 is LQKENI. CDR3 residues: CASSPQGASTGELFF. The DNA for the CDR3 is TGTGCCAGCTCACCACAGGGGGCGAGCACCGGGGAGCTGTTTTTT.